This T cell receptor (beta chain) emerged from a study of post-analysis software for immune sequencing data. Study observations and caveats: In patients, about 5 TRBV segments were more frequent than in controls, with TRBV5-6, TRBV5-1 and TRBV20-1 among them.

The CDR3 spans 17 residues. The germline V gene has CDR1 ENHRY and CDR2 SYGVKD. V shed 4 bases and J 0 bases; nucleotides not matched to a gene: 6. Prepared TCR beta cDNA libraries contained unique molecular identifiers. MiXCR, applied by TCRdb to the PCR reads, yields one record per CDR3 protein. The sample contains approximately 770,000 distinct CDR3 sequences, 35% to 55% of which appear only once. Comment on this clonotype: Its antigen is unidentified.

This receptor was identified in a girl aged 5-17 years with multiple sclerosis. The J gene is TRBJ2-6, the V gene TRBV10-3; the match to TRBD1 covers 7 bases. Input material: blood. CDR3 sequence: CAISAETGNSGANVLTF. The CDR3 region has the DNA TGTGCCATCAGTGCCGAGACAGGGAACTCTGGGGCCAACGTCCTGACTTTC.